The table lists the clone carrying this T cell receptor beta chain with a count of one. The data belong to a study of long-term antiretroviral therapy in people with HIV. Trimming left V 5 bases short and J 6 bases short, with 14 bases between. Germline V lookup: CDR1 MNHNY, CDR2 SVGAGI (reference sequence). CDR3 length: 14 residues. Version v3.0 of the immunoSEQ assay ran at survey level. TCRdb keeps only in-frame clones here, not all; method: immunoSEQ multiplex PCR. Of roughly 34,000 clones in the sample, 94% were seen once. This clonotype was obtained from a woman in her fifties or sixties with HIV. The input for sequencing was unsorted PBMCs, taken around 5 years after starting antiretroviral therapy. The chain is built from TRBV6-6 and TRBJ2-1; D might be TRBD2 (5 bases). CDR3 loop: CASSNSAPGNEQFF. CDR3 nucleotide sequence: TGTGCCAGCAGTAATAGCGCCCCTGGCAATGAGCAGTTCTTC.